Shown below are 21 T cell receptor beta chains from a single sample sequenced in a study of cytomegalovirus exposure and HLA in healthy donors (TCRdb year 2017). The protocol used for the library was the immunoSEQ multiplex PCR assay. For the multiplex PCR, a mixture combining 60 forward primers for TCR Vbeta segments and 13 reverse primers for TCR Jbeta segments was used. The table comes from immuneACCESS by way of TCRdb, which keeps in-frame sequences with V and J called. Part of the clones is missing from these tables; in studies checked, under half for an unresolved V gene and the rest for unknown reasons. The sample table contains approximately 150,000 clones; only one count was recorded for almost 85% of them. The ten largest clones take up 9.7% of the sample. Sequenced input: PBMCs. These receptors originate from a woman aged 55-69 years in good health and CMV-seropositive.

The chain is built from TRBV6-5 and TRBJ2-7; D perhaps matches TRBD1 (6 bases). Germline loops: CDR1 MNHEY, CDR2 SVGAGI. V gave up 6 bases and J gave up 0 bases, with 12 bases separating them. The CDR3 has 14 residues. The CDR3 sequence: CASSRGDNSYEQYF. CDR3 coding DNA: TGTGCCAGCAGCCGAGGGGACAACTCCTACGAGCAGTACTTC.

The genes are TRBV9 and TRBJ2-3; possibly TRBD1 for D (5 bases). CDR3 size: 17 residues. V shed 0 bases and J shed 2 bases, with 16 bases lying between them. Germline V CDR1 and CDR2: SGDLS, YYNGEE. The CDR3 here is CASSVEPGDRTTDTQYF. CDR3 coding DNA: TGTGCCAGCAGCGTAGAACCCGGTGACAGAACCACAGATACGCAGTATTTT.

CDR3 amino acids: CASSVGQGGGNTIYF. DNA for the CDR3: TGTGCCAGCAGCGTAGGGCAGGGAGGAGGAAACACCATATATTTT. The chain recombines TRBV9 with TRBJ1-3; a possible D gene is TRBD1 (5 bases). V dropped 0 bases and J dropped 4 bases, with 11 bases sitting between them. Germline V gene sequence: CDR1 SGDLS, CDR2 YYNGEE. There are 15 residues in the CDR3.

V gene TRBV30 combines with J gene TRBJ2-7, with D tentatively TRBD2 (6 bases). Germline V gene sequence: CDR1 GTSNPN, CDR2 SVGIG (reference sequence). V lost 2 bases to trimming and J lost 3 bases, with 11 bases between them. The length of the CDR3 is 13 residues. The CDR3 DNA reads as TGTGCCTGGAGTTTCGGGGGAAGCTACGAGCAGTACTTC. Its protein is CAWSFGGSYEQYF. Full variable domain (outside the CDR3, taken from reference TRBV30 and TRBJ2-7): SQTIHQWPATLVQPVGSPLSLECTVEGTSNPNLYWYRQAAGRGLQLLFYSVGIGQISSEVPQNLSASRPQDRQFILSSKKLLLSDSGFYLCAWSFGGSYEQYFGPGTRLTVT.

The rearrangement links TRBV7-2 to TRBJ1-5; 10 nucleotides agree with TRBD1. CDR3 size: 16 residues. With V trimmed by 3 bases and J by 9 bases, 11 bases remained unmatched. Germline CDR1 reads SGHTA; CDR2 reads FQGNSA. The CDR3 sequence is CASSLTTGGPAGPQHF. As DNA, the CDR3 is TGTGCCAGCAGCTTGACGACAGGGGGCCCGGCAGGGCCCCAGCATTTT.

The gene calls are TRBV5-1 and TRBJ1-1; the D gene is possibly TRBD1 (5 bases). Per the germline V gene, CDR1 is SGHRS and CDR2 is YFSETQ. The CDR3 totals 14 residues. Deletions cut 1 base from V and 2 bases from J, with 9 bases between. The CDR3 here is CASSLLQGNTEAFF. The CDR3, as DNA: TGCGCCAGCAGCTTGCTTCAGGGAAACACTGAAGCTTTCTTT.

V gene TRBV29-1 combines with J gene TRBJ2-3; 12 bases are a match to TRBD2. The trim removed 3 bases at V and 0 bases at J, leaving 4 bases unmatched. Looked up from germline, CDR1 is SQVTM and CDR2 is ANQGSEA. This CDR3 comprises 16 residues. CDR3 region: CSVDSGTSGSTDTQYF. For the CDR3, the DNA is TGCAGCGTTGATTCCGGGACTAGCGGGAGCACAGATACGCAGTATTTT.

The rearrangement joins TRBV20-1 to TRBJ2-1; perhaps TRBD2 as D (6 bases). Germline CDR1 DFQATT, CDR2 SNEGSKA (reference sequence). CDR3 size: 11 residues. Trimming left V 6 bases short and J 8 bases short, with 11 bases between. CDR3 in amino acids: CSARDFDEQFF. In DNA form, the CDR3 reads TGCAGTGCCAGGGACTTCGATGAGCAGTTCTTC.

This chain connects TRBV19 to TRBJ1-3; a weak D match, TRBD1 (6 bases). Trimming cost V 7 bases and J 0 bases, with 13 bases left between them. Germline V gives CDR1 LNHDA, CDR2 SQIVND (reference sequence). The CDR3 has 15 residues. DNA for the CDR3: TGTGCCAGTAATCCCGACAGGACCTCTGGAAACACCATATATTTT. Amino acids: CASNPDRTSGNTIYF.

The chain links TRBV11-2 to TRBJ1-2; D is possibly TRBD1 (6 bases). This CDR3 is built from 14 residues. Germline CDR1 reads SGHAT; CDR2 reads FQNNGV. V lost 3 bases to trimming and J lost 2 bases, with 10 bases between them. The CDR3 protein is CASSFPGQNYGYTF. In DNA, the CDR3 is TGTGCCAGCAGCTTTCCTGGACAGAACTATGGCTACACCTTC.

This clone was seen a few times. V and J are TRBV5-1 and TRBJ2-7; TRBD2 aligns across 11 bases. The CDR3 extends over 15 amino acids. In germline, CDR1 is SGHRS, CDR2 YFSETQ. Trimming cost V 1 base and J 4 bases; bases outside gene matches: 4. In DNA form, the CDR3 reads TGCGCCAGCAGCTTGAGTTGGACTAGCGGGTACGAGCAGTACTTC. It is translated as CASSLSWTSGYEQYF. Full variable domain (missing parts from reference TRBV5-1 and TRBJ2-7): KAGVTQTPRYLIKTRGQQVTLSCSPISGHRSVSWYQQTPGQGLQFLFEYFSETQRNKGNFPGRFSGRQFSNSRSEMNVSTLELGDSALYLCASSLSWTSGYEQYFGPGTRLTVT.

V is TRBV5-1 and J is TRBJ2-3; 11 nucleotides align to TRBD2. After removal of 0 bases from V and 6 bases from J, the junction contained 0 bases not matched to a gene. The CDR3 is made up of 14 amino acids. The germline V gene encodes CDR1 SGHRS and CDR2 YFSETQ. The CDR3: CASSLGTSGDTQYF. The CDR3 coding sequence is TGCGCCAGCAGCTTGGGGACTAGCGGGGATACGCAGTATTTT.

The CDR3 is CASSSGMNTEAFF. The CDR3 DNA reads TGTGCCAGTAGTTCAGGGATGAACACTGAAGCTTTCTTT. This rearrangement joins TRBV19 to TRBJ1-1; maybe TRBD1 (5 bases). Germline V lookup: CDR1 LNHDA, CDR2 SQIVND (reference sequence). The V end was cut by 5 bases, the J end by 0 bases, with 7 bases between. The CDR3 has 13 residues.

The chain employs TRBV20-1 and TRBJ1-1; D may be TRBD1 (6 bases). CDR1 is DFQATT, CDR2 SNEGSKA, per germline (reference sequence). V dropped 5 bases and J dropped 11 bases, with 15 bases sitting between them. The CDR3 spans 11 residues. CDR3 in DNA: TGCAGTGCTTCCCGGGACAATGATGCTTTCTTT. Translated, it gives CSASRDNDAFF.

The V call is TRBV15, the J call TRBJ2-1; the match to TRBD2 covers 7 bases. Germline CDR1 is LNHNV and CDR2 is YYDKDF (reference sequence). V lost 0 bases to trimming and J lost 5 bases; unmatched junction nucleotides: 4. This CDR3 is built from 15 residues. CDR3 loop: CATSRDAGANNEQFF. CDR3 nucleotides: TGTGCCACCAGCAGAGACGCGGGAGCGAACAATGAGCAGTTCTTC.

A few counts support this clone. The chain combines TRBV28 with TRBJ2-7; the match to TRBD2 covers 8 bases. Trimming took 6 bases from V and 4 from J; bases not matched to a gene: 11. CDR3 length: 15 amino acids. Germline CDR1 MDHEN, CDR2 SYDVKM. CDR3: CASSPPPPSGYEQYF. The CDR3 DNA reads TGTGCCAGCAGCCCACCCCCCCCTAGCGGGTACGAGCAGTACTTC.

This clone was observed a few times. The gene calls are TRBV5-6 and TRBJ2-5; 14 positions agree with TRBD2. Trimming took 4 bases from V and 5 from J; bases not matched to a gene: 7. CDR3 size: 16 residues. Germline V gives CDR1 SGHDT, CDR2 YYEEEE. CDR3 sequence: CASSRGLAGAMETQYF. The DNA of the CDR3 is TGTGCCAGCAGCCGGGGACTAGCGGGAGCGATGGAGACCCAGTACTTC.

The chain has TRBV5-1 and TRBJ2-7, with 7 bases aligning to TRBD1. The CDR3 spans 14 residues. Losses at the gene ends were 4 bases for V and 3 bases for J; bases not matched to a gene: 7. The germline V gene has CDR1 SGHRS and CDR2 YFSETQ. CDR3 in amino acids: CASSLRDRDYEQYF. The CDR3, as DNA: TGCGCCAGCAGCCTCCGGGACAGAGACTACGAGCAGTACTTC.

This clone showed up just a few times. The chain combines TRBV30 with TRBJ1-2; 9 nucleotides match TRBD1. The CDR3 runs to 12 residues. V shed 6 bases, J shed 9 bases, and the junction held 8 bases outside the gene matches. Germline CDR1 and CDR2: GTSNPN and SVGIG (reference sequence). The CDR3 DNA sequence: TGTGCCTGCACAGGGGGCGGGAATCGCTACACCTTC. Translating gives CACTGGGNRYTF. The full variable domain, its missing parts supplied by reference TRBV30 and TRBJ1-2, is SQTIHQWPATLVQPVGSPLSLECTVEGTSNPNLYWYRQAAGRGLQLLFYSVGIGQISSEVPQNLSASRPQDRQFILSSKKLLLSDSGFYLCACTGGGNRYTFGSGTRLTVV.

This rearrangement joins TRBV28 to TRBJ1-1; a possible D gene is TRBD1 (5 bases). The CDR3 loop spans 14 amino acids. CDR1 is MDHEN, CDR2 SYDVKM, per germline. V was shortened by 5 bases and J by 0 bases, with 10 bases between the two germline ends. CDR3 residues: CASSTIQVNTEAFF. The CDR3 nucleotides read TGTGCCAGCAGTACTATACAGGTGAACACTGAAGCTTTCTTT. The complete variable domain, with remaining parts taken from reference TRBV28 and TRBJ1-1, reads DVKVTQSSRYLVKRTGEKVFLECVQDMDHENMFWYRQDPGLGLRLIYFSYDVKMKEKGDIPEGYSVSREKKERFSLILESASTNQTSMYLCASSTIQVNTEAFFGQGTRLTVV.

The chain carries TRBV7-9 and TRBJ2-5; D is undetermined. The CDR3 loop spans 11 amino acids. CDR1 and CDR2 (germline): SEHNR, FQNEAQ (reference sequence). Deletions cut 3 bases from V and 5 bases from J, with 4 bases between. The CDR3 bases are TGTGCCAGCAGCTTGTCGGAGACCCAGTACTTC. Its translation is CASSLSETQYF.